This TCR beta chain originates from a study of T cells in Graves' hyperthyroidism and ophthalmopathy. Background on the study: Before treatment of any kind, peripheral blood was taken at initial diagnosis. Broader study findings: Stable hyperthyroidism was told apart from ophthalmopathy by a model built on 13 V-J features.

Notes on this clonotype: Its antigen remains unknown.

The investigators amplified TCR beta CDR3 regions from RNA transcripts. First-round RT-PCR of the TCR CDR3 relied on the HTBI primer set. MiXCR, run by TCRdb on the multiplex PCR reads, gives a single entry per CDR3 protein. The table has about 350,000 distinct CDR3 sequences, 11% to 15% seen once. V lost 3 bases, J lost 2 bases, and 11 bases lay in between. Germline V gives CDR1 SGHNT, CDR2 YYREEE (reference sequence). The CDR3 sequence is 15 residues long. In patients aged 18 to 65, hyperthyroidism was newly diagnosed, with duration under 2 months. Material: blood. The chain joins TRBV5-4 to TRBJ1-4; D possibly corresponds to TRBD1 (6 bases). The source of this sequence is a woman younger than 45 with Graves' hyperthyroidism. The CDR3 spells CASSSRGSTNEKLFF. The CDR3 coding sequence is TGTGCCAGCAGCTCCAGGGGTTCCACTAATGAAAAACTGTTTTTT. Full variable domain (outside the CDR3, taken from reference TRBV5-4 and TRBJ1-4): ETGVTQSPTHLIKTRGQQVTLRCSSQSGHNTVSWYQQALGQGPQFIFQYYREEENGRGNFPPRFSGLQFPNYSSELNVNALELDDSALYLCASSSRGSTNEKLFFGSGTQLSVL.